This is a list of T cell receptor beta chains from one sample in a study of OX40 agonist ivuxolimab in advanced cancers. Clones were read by immunoSEQ multiplex PCR, and TCRdb kept only the in-frame ones, dropping some. The sample contains roughly 69,000 clones, around 87% of which appear only once. The sequencing here drew on CD4+ or CD8+ T cells sorted from blood, taken in a trial of the OX40 agonist ivuxolimab. These receptor sequences come from an adult with an advanced solid tumor such as melanoma, head and neck, liver or kidney cancer. The CDR3 runs from the conserved cysteine through the conserved F or W. D genes are given only for firm matches. Some rows mark clone size as missing; the rest say once, few, many or name a class of expanded clone.

d_gene	v_gene	abundance	len	j_gene	CDR3nt	CDR3aa
-	TRBV27	-	13	TRBJ1-5	TGTGCCAGCAGTTATAGGGGTCGGCAGCCCCAGCATTTT	CASSYRGRQPQHF
-	TRBV10-3	-	14	TRBJ1-2	TGTGCCATCAGTGGTGGGCAGGGAATCTATGGCTACACCTTC	CAISGGQGIYGYTF
-	TRBV30	-	12	TRBJ2-5	TGTGCCTGGAGTTCCTCACTAGGGACCCAGTACTTC	CAWSSSLGTQYF
-	TRBV6-5	-	11	TRBJ2-7	TGTGCCAGCAGTCGATCCTCCAAGCAGTACTTC	CASSRSSKQYF
-	TRBV5-1	-	15	TRBJ2-3	TGCGCCAGCAGCCTATCGATACTCGGCGCAGATACGCAGTATTTT	CASSLSILGADTQYF
-	TRBV5-4	-	17	TRBJ1-6	TGTGCCAGCAGCCCTGGGGGCGGGAGCTCCTATAATTCACCCCTCCACTTT	CASSPGGGSSYNSPLHF
-	TRBV18	-	15	TRBJ2-1	TGTGCCAGCTCCCGGGAGGGGGCCGGGGGTAATGAGCAGTTCTTC	CASSREGAGGNEQFF
-	TRBV30	-	12	TRBJ1-1	TGTGCCTGGATCCGGGGGCGGTCTGAAGCTTTCTTT	CAWIRGRSEAFF
-	TRBV28	-	13	TRBJ2-7	TGTGCCAGCAGTCGGGCACAAGCGAGGGAGCAGTACTTC	CASSRAQAREQYF
-	TRBV4-3	-	13	TRBJ1-5	TGCGCCAGCGGCGTGGGTAGCAATCAGCCCCAGCATTTT	CASGVGSNQPQHF
TRBD2	TRBV30	-	14	TRBJ2-3	TGTGCCTGGCGACTAGCGGGGGGGACAGATACGCAGTATTTT	CAWRLAGGTDTQYF
-	TRBV6-6	-	15	TRBJ1-1	TGTGCCAGCAGACCTCGGGGACAAAAGAACACTGAAGCTTTCTTT	CASRPRGQKNTEAFF
-	TRBV9	-	11	TRBJ2-7	TGTGCCAGCAGCGATGAGGGCGAGCAGTACTTC	CASSDEGEQYF
TRBD2	TRBV4-3	-	16	TRBJ2-2	TGCGCCAGCAGCGGAAGGACTAGCGGGGGGCACGGGGAGCTGTTTTTT	CASSGRTSGGHGELFF
TRBD1	TRBV29-1	-	12	TRBJ1-2	TGCAGCGTTGGACAGGGCCTCTATGGCTACACCTTC	CSVGQGLYGYTF
TRBD1	TRBV2	once	14	TRBJ1-6	TGTGCCAAAGAAGGACAGGGAACGAATTCACCCCTCCACTTT	CAKEGQGTNSPLHF
-	TRBV11-3	-	14	TRBJ1-2	TGTGCCAGCAGCTTCTCGGGGGCGGGTTATGGCTACACCTTC	CASSFSGAGYGYTF
-	TRBV10-3	-	14	TRBJ1-1	TGTGCCATCAGCACCGGGACGGGGAACACTGAAGCTTTCTTT	CAISTGTGNTEAFF
-	TRBV18	-	14	TRBJ2-3	TGTGCCAGCTCACCAGGGGGCCGCACAGATACGCAGTATTTT	CASSPGGRTDTQYF
TRBD1	TRBV7-2	-	15	TRBJ1-3	TGTGCCAGCAGCCAGGGACAGGCTTTCTTAAACACCATATATTTT	CASSQGQAFLNTIYF
TRBD1	TRBV30	-	17	TRBJ1-5	TGTGCCTGGAGCCTCATCATCACAGGGGAAGGATGTCAGCCCCAGCATTTT	CAWSLIITGEGCQPQHF
-	TRBV27	-	14	TRBJ2-1	TGTGCCAGCAGTTTCCAACAGGGATACAATGAGCAGTTCTTC	CASSFQQGYNEQFF
-	TRBV5-6	-	15	TRBJ1-6	TGTGCCAGCAGCTTGAGGGTTGTCGATAATTCACCCCTCCACTTT	CASSLRVVDNSPLHF
-	TRBV5-4	-	13	TRBJ2-7	TGTGCCAGCAGCTCGGGGCAATCCTACGAGCAGTACTTC	CASSSGQSYEQYF
TRBD2	TRBV9	-	15	TRBJ2-5	TGTGCCAGCAGTGGGGGTACGGGACTACAAGAGACCCAGTACTTC	CASSGGTGLQETQYF
-	TRBV2	-	13	TRBJ1-1	TGTGCCAGCAAGGGGCAGGCCAACACTGAAGCTTTCTTT	CASKGQANTEAFF
TRBD2	TRBV11-3	-	16	TRBJ2-1	TGTGCCAGCAGCTTAGATTGGGCTAGCGGGAGTTCAAAGCAGTTCTTC	CASSLDWASGSSKQFF
-	TRBV29-1	few	13	TRBJ1-1	TGCAGCGTTGAGAGACAGATGAACACTGAAGCTTTCTTT	CSVERQMNTEAFF
-	TRBV10-1	-	16	TRBJ2-7	TGCGCCAGCAGTGAGCCCACCCGGGACTTAACCTACGAGCAGTACTTC	CASSEPTRDLTYEQYF
-	TRBV30	once	13	TRBJ1-5	TGTGCCTGGAGTCCGGTTTTTGATCAGCCCCAGCATTTT	CAWSPVFDQPQHF
-	TRBV15	-	12	TRBJ2-3	TGTGCCACCAGCAGAGACACAGGGACGCAGTATTTT	CATSRDTGTQYF
-	TRBV28	-	13	TRBJ1-5	TGTGCCAGCAGTAATCCAGGGTCGCAGCCCCAGCATTTT	CASSNPGSQPQHF
TRBD1	TRBV2	-	15	TRBJ2-1	TGTGCCAGCAGCGAGAGACAGGGGCATTACAATGAGCAGTTCTTC	CASSERQGHYNEQFF
-	TRBV7-6	-	15	TRBJ2-3	TGTGCCAGCAGCTTAATTGCGGTTAGCACAGATACGCAGTATTTT	CASSLIAVSTDTQYF
-	TRBV27	-	15	TRBJ1-2	TGTGCCAGCAGTCCGGACAGTCAGGCTAACTATGGCTACACCTTC	CASSPDSQANYGYTF
-	TRBV5-4	-	15	TRBJ2-7	TGTGCCAGCAGCCACGACTCGGGACACCTCTACGAGCAGTACTTC	CASSHDSGHLYEQYF
TRBD1	TRBV29-1	-	15	TRBJ1-1	TGCAGCGTCGAAGACAGGGGCGGAATGAACACTGAAGCTTTCTTT	CSVEDRGGMNTEAFF
-	TRBV29-1	-	15	TRBJ2-1	TGCAGCGCTCCGGGACCCCGCCCAGGACTGAATGAGCAGTTCTTC	CSAPGPRPGLNEQFF
TRBD1	TRBV5-6	-	17	TRBJ1-1	TGTGCCAGCAGCTTGGCCTCGCAGGGGGCGAAGAACACTGAAGCTTTCTTT	CASSLASQGAKNTEAFF
-	TRBV7-2	-	16	TRBJ2-7	TGTGCCAGCAGCTTACAGGGCGCGGGAACCGCCTACGAGCAGTACTTC	CASSLQGAGTAYEQYF
TRBD1	TRBV4-1	-	16	TRBJ1-1	TGCGCCAGCAGCCAAGATACAGGGGAGAGCCACACTGAAGCTTTCTTT	CASSQDTGESHTEAFF
TRBD1	TRBV11-3	-	14	TRBJ1-1	TGTGCCAGCAGCGTCCAGGGGGAAAACACTGAAGCTTTCTTT	CASSVQGENTEAFF
-	TRBV5-1	-	13	TRBJ1-5	TGCGCCAGCAGCTTGAGCAGCAATCAGCCCCAGCATTTT	CASSLSSNQPQHF
TRBD1	TRBV18	-	16	TRBJ2-7	TGTGCCAGCTCACCGGGTTTGGGACAGGGGAGATACGAGCAGTACTTC	CASSPGLGQGRYEQYF
-	TRBV7-2	-	16	TRBJ1-3	TGTGCCAGCAGCCCCGGGGGGGCAGGGGCGGGAAACACCATATATTTT	CASSPGGAGAGNTIYF
TRBD2	TRBV29-1	-	14	TRBJ2-3	TGCAGCGCCAGGACTAGCGCTAGCACAGATACGCAGTATTTT	CSARTSASTDTQYF
TRBD1	TRBV15	-	14	TRBJ1-5	TGTGCCACCAGCAGAGAACAGGGGGTCCAGCCCCAGCATTTT	CATSREQGVQPQHF
-	TRBV19	-	13	TRBJ2-7	TGTGCCAGTAGTATAACGCACCCCTACGAGCAGTACTTC	CASSITHPYEQYF